This T cell receptor beta chain originates from a study of blood T cell repertoires in COVID-19. Whole-study context: The study drew acute and convalescent COVID-19 samples from the United States, Italy and Spain. The cDNA or gDNA used as material had been derived from T cells, B-cell-depleted T cells, or PBMCs.

CDR3 length equals 14 residues. The V end was cut by 3 bases, the J end by 1 base, with 9 bases between. Germline CDR1 is KGHSH and CDR2 is LQKENI. In the original analysis: Counts of nucleated cells, estimated from reference gene primer amplification, were obtained. Assay: immunoSEQ multiplex PCR; the TCRdb copy retains only in-frame clones and omits some. V, J and clone size are taken as reported in that table, and D and trimming were inferred from the DNA itself. The sample lists 200,000 or so clones; over 75% were seen once. The receptor comes from a man in his sixties with acute or convalescent COVID-19. Source material: peripheral blood. This sequence joins TRBV18 and TRBJ1-1; D gene ambiguous. The CDR3 loop reads CASSPRGTNTEAFF. CDR3 nucleotides: TGTGCCAGCTCACCCCGGGGTACGAACACTGAAGCTTTCTTT.